This entry describes one T cell receptor (beta chain). No antigen is known for it. V lost 7 bases and J 2 bases, leaving 18 bases between the germline ends. The CDR3 length is 16 residues. In germline, CDR1 is SEHNR, CDR2 FQNEAQ (reference sequence). The data are from a study of vaccination and CD4 T cells after COVID-19. In the study overall: Post-COVID sampling occurred a median roughly 100 days after diagnosis (range 35 to 161). Findings and caveats of the study: Median counts of SARS-CoV-2-reactive clonotypes increased from roughly 21 to 40; this difference was not significant.

Indicated treatment: approximately nine-day PBMC culture with coronavirus spike peptide pools or control peptides (ViraFEST assay). With peptide pools, ViraFEST first expanded antigen-specific T cells and afterwards sequenced their TCRs. With the Oncomine TCR Beta short-read assay, DNA from cultured CD4+ T cells was sequenced. Via MiXCR, TCRdb re-called the PCR reads, giving one row per CDR3 protein. The sample has 15,000 to 20,000 distinct CDR3 sequences, more than 65% seen once. The V call is TRBV7-9, the J call TRBJ2-1; TRBD2 might be the D (6 bases). The origin of this receptor is a human donor who had recovered from COVID-19. Specimen: CD4+ T cells from blood, cultured in vitro. The CDR3 coding sequence is TGTGCCAGCACCCCCTTGACGGGAGCAGCCTACAATGAGCAGTTCTTC. Protein: CASTPLTGAAYNEQFF. The full variable domain, with the rest looked up from reference TRBV7-9 and TRBJ2-1, is DTGVSQNPRHKITKRGQNVTFRCDPISEHNRLYWYRQTLGQGPEFLTYFQNEAQLEKSRLLSDRFSAERPKGSFSTLEIQRTEQGDSAMYLCASTPLTGAAYNEQFFGPGTRLTVL.